This T cell receptor beta chain emerged from a study of blood T cell repertoires in COVID-19. Turning to the study itself: Samples representing acute and convalescent COVID-19 were sourced from the United States, Italy and Spain. Sources were T cells, B-cell-depleted T cells, or PBMCs; the material itself was cDNA or gDNA.

Original data processing: Amplified reference gene primers provided the basis for estimating nucleated cell counts. The assay was immunoSEQ multiplex PCR, and TCRdb's table has in-frame clones only and misses some. Clonal size and the V and J genes are those of that table, whereas D and trimming came from the DNA. The sample yields 250,000 or so clones, less than 95% seen once. Across about two dozen US areas, participants ranged in age from roughly 18 to 89 years. The sequenced sample was PBMCs or T cells enriched from blood (not recorded which). This clonotype originated in a man aged 35 to 55 who had been exposed to COVID-19.

CDR3 DNA sequence: TGTGCCAGCAGTGAAACTAAAGAGACCCAGTACTTC. It yields the protein CASSETKETQYF. The genes are TRBV6-1 and TRBJ2-5; unclear D gene. The CDR3 contains 12 residues. With 2 bases removed from V and 3 bases from J, the gap between germline ends came to 4 bases. Germline V gene sequence: CDR1 MNHNS, CDR2 SASEGT.